The rows below give T cell receptor beta chains drawn from one sample of a study of Ad26.COV2.S vaccination and SARS-CoV-2 variants. Assay used: immunoSEQ multiplex PCR; TCRdb lists only in-frame clones, some missing. Of 250,000 or so clones listed, around 88% are singletons. The sample consisted of peripheral blood, taken in a trial of Ad26.COV2.S vaccine versus placebo. These receptors came from a person aged 18-60 years who received the Ad26.COV2.S COVID-19 vaccine or a placebo. The CDR3 runs from the conserved cysteine through the conserved F or W. D genes are given only for firm matches. A clone size is listed for some rows: how often the clone was seen (once, few, many), or a class if it is expanded.

V gene: TRBV3-1/TRBV3-2; clone size: .; D gene: .; J gene: TRBJ1-5; CDR3 protein: CASSQAGLFQPQHF; CDR3 DNA: TGTGCCAGCAGCCAAGCGGGGTTGTTTCAGCCCCAGCATTTT
V gene: TRBV20-1; clone size: .; D gene: TRBD2; J gene: TRBJ2-3; CDR3 protein: CSASAGVTRTDTQYF; CDR3 DNA: TGCAGTGCTAGTGCGGGGGTAACTCGCACAGATACGCAGTATTTT
V gene: TRBV4-2; clone size: .; D gene: .; J gene: TRBJ1-2; CDR3 protein: CASSQRGVDGYTF; CDR3 DNA: TGTGCCAGCAGCCAACGGGGGGTGGATGGCTACACCTTC
V gene: TRBV6-2/TRBV6-3; clone size: .; D gene: .; J gene: TRBJ2-1; CDR3 protein: CASSYQGTIHEQFF; CDR3 DNA: TGTGCCAGCAGTTACCAGGGGACTATCCATGAGCAGTTCTTC
V gene: TRBV7-3; clone size: .; D gene: TRBD1; J gene: TRBJ2-3; CDR3 protein: CASSPRQGARDTDTQYF; CDR3 DNA: TGTGCCAGCAGCCCTCGACAGGGGGCGCGGGACACAGATACGCAGTATTTT
V gene: TRBV19; clone size: .; D gene: .; J gene: TRBJ2-7; CDR3 protein: CASGSFDGATYEQYF; CDR3 DNA: TGTGCCAGTGGGAGCTTCGATGGGGCTACCTACGAGCAGTACTTC
V gene: TRBV5-1; clone size: once; D gene: TRBD2; J gene: TRBJ2-3; CDR3 protein: CASSSGGPTDTQYF; CDR3 DNA: TGCGCCAGCAGCTCGGGGGGGCCCACAGATACGCAGTATTTT
V gene: TRBV19; clone size: .; D gene: .; J gene: TRBJ1-2; CDR3 protein: CASTPHRRDYGYTF; CDR3 DNA: TGTGCCAGTACGCCCCACAGGAGAGACTATGGCTACACCTTC
V gene: TRBV15; clone size: .; D gene: .; J gene: TRBJ2-1; CDR3 protein: CATSRTRGGSNEQFF; CDR3 DNA: TGTGCCACCAGCAGGACGCGAGGGGGGTCCAATGAGCAGTTCTTC
V gene: TRBV7-8; clone size: .; D gene: TRBD1; J gene: TRBJ2-7; CDR3 protein: CASSTRDSYEQYF; CDR3 DNA: TGTGCCAGCAGCACCAGGGACAGCTACGAGCAGTACTTC
V gene: TRBV27; clone size: .; D gene: TRBD2; J gene: TRBJ2-1; CDR3 protein: CASSRSGGLAGVSSYNEQFF; CDR3 DNA: TGTGCCAGCAGCCGATCGGGCGGACTAGCGGGGGTCAGCTCCTACAATGAGCAGTTCTTC
V gene: TRBV30; clone size: .; D gene: .; J gene: TRBJ2-5; CDR3 protein: CAWTPKPRGTQYF; CDR3 DNA: TGTGCCTGGACTCCAAAACCGAGGGGGACCCAGTACTTC
V gene: TRBV5-1; clone size: .; D gene: .; J gene: TRBJ2-7; CDR3 protein: CASSPRTAYEQYF; CDR3 DNA: TGCGCCAGCAGCCCCCGGACGGCCTACGAGCAGTACTTC
V gene: TRBV5-4; clone size: .; D gene: .; J gene: TRBJ1-1; CDR3 protein: CASSLGPAMNTEAFF; CDR3 DNA: TGTGCCAGCAGCTTGGGGCCAGCCATGAACACTGAAGCTTTCTTT
V gene: TRBV20-1; clone size: once; D gene: .; J gene: TRBJ1-5; CDR3 protein: CSASEGWQPQHF; CDR3 DNA: TGCAGTGCTAGTGAGGGTTGGCAGCCCCAGCATTTT
V gene: TRBV19; clone size: .; D gene: .; J gene: TRBJ2-1; CDR3 protein: CASSIDLPGDSYNEQFF; CDR3 DNA: TGTGCCAGTAGTATAGATCTACCAGGGGACTCCTACAATGAGCAGTTCTTC
V gene: TRBV5-6; clone size: .; D gene: TRBD1; J gene: TRBJ2-1; CDR3 protein: CASTFGTGYNEQFF; CDR3 DNA: TGTGCCAGCACCTTCGGGACAGGGTATAATGAGCAGTTCTTC
V gene: TRBV7-2; clone size: .; D gene: TRBD1; J gene: TRBJ2-2; CDR3 protein: CASSLSDRAGGELFF; CDR3 DNA: TGTGCCAGCAGCTTATCCGACAGGGCTGGGGGGGAGCTGTTTTTT
V gene: TRBV5-1; clone size: once; D gene: .; J gene: TRBJ1-1; CDR3 protein: CASSLGRLSNTEAFF; CDR3 DNA: TGCGCCAGCAGCTTGGGTCGTCTGTCTAACACTGAAGCTTTCTTT
V gene: TRBV5-6; clone size: .; D gene: TRBD1; J gene: TRBJ1-2; CDR3 protein: CASSLGQGDYGYTF; CDR3 DNA: TGTGCCAGCAGCTTAGGACAGGGGGACTATGGCTACACCTTC
V gene: TRBV5-8; clone size: .; D gene: TRBD2; J gene: TRBJ2-3; CDR3 protein: CASSFGGDLTDTQYF; CDR3 DNA: TGTGCCAGCAGCTTCGGGGGGGATCTCACAGATACGCAGTATTTT
V gene: TRBV18; clone size: .; D gene: TRBD1; J gene: TRBJ1-1; CDR3 protein: CASSFTGQGAAEAFF; CDR3 DNA: TGTGCCAGCTCATTTACGGGACAGGGGGCCGCTGAAGCTTTCTTT
V gene: TRBV11-2; clone size: .; D gene: .; J gene: TRBJ1-1; CDR3 protein: CASSPLQDLGAFF; CDR3 DNA: TGTGCCAGCAGCCCGCTCCAGGACTTGGGTGCTTTCTTT
V gene: TRBV7-9; clone size: .; D gene: .; J gene: TRBJ2-3; CDR3 protein: CASSLAAGYAQYF; CDR3 DNA: TGTGCCAGCAGCTTAGCAGCCGGATATGCGCAGTATTTT
V gene: TRBV27; clone size: .; D gene: .; J gene: TRBJ2-5; CDR3 protein: CASRPEGAGETQYF; CDR3 DNA: TGTGCCAGCAGGCCGGAGGGGGCAGGAGAGACCCAGTACTTC
V gene: TRBV4-1; clone size: .; D gene: TRBD2; J gene: TRBJ2-7; CDR3 protein: CASSQDTGRGYEQYF; CDR3 DNA: TGCGCCAGCAGCCAAGATACCGGGAGGGGTTACGAGCAGTACTTC
V gene: TRBV6-4; clone size: .; D gene: .; J gene: TRBJ2-3; CDR3 protein: CASSDLVSDTQYF; CDR3 DNA: TGTGCCAGCAGTGACCTAGTATCAGATACGCAGTATTTT